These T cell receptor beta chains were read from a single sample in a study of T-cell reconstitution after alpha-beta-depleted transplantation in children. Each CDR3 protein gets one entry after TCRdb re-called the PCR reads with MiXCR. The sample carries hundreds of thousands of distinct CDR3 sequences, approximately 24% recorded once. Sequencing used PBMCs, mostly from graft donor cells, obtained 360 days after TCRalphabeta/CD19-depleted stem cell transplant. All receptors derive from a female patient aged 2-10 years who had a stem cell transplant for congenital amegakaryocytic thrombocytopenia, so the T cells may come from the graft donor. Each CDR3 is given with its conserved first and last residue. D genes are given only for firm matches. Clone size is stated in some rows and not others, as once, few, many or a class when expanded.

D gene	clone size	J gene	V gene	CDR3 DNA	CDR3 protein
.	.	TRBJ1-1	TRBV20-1	TGCAGTGCTAGCGGCAGGGTGCCGGAGGCTTTCTTT	CSASGRVPEAFF
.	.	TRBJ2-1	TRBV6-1	TGTGCCAGCAGTGTTGGTGGGAGAGGCTCCCGTTGGGGGGAGCAGTTCTTC	CASSVGGRGSRWGEQFF
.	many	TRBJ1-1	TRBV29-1	TGCAGCGTTGAAGTGGCCAGGGTTGGCACTGAAGCTTTCTTT	CSVEVARVGTEAFF
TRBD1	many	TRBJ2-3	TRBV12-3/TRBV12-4	TGTGCCAGCAGAGGACGGACAGGGCCTAGCACAGATACGCAGTATTTT	CASRGRTGPSTDTQYF
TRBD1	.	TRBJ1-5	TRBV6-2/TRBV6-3	TGTGCCAGCAGTTACGACAGGGGGAATCAGCCCCAGCATTTT	CASSYDRGNQPQHF
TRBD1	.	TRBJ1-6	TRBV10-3	TGTGCCATCAGTGGGGGACAGGAGAATTCACCCCTCCACTTT	CAISGGQENSPLHF
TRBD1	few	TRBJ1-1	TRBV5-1	TGCGCCAGCAGCTCTGGGACAGTTCGGAACACTGAAGCTTTCTTT	CASSSGTVRNTEAFF
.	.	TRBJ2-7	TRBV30	TGTGCCTGGAGCTGGGGATACGAGCAGTACTTC	CAWSWGYEQYF
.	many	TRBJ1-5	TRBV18	TGTGCCAGCTCACTTACAGGGAGCAATCAGCCCCAGCATTTT	CASSLTGSNQPQHF
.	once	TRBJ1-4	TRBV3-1	TGTGCCAGCAGCCATGGGGGGCGCGCAACTAATGAAAAACTGTTTTTT	CASSHGGRATNEKLFF
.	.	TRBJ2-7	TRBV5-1	TGCGCCAGCATGCCGACCAGCTCCTACGAGCAGTACTTC	CASMPTSSYEQYF
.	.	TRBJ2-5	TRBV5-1	TGCGCCAGCAGCTTGGGACGGTCGGGGAGAGAGACCCAGTACTTC	CASSLGRSGRETQYF
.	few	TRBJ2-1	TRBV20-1	TGCAGTGCTAGGGGGGAGAGGCTCTACAATGAGCAGTTCTTC	CSARGERLYNEQFF
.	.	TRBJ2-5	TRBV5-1	TGCGCCAGCAGCTTGGGGACAAGGACGGGGGAGACCCAGTACTTC	CASSLGTRTGETQYF
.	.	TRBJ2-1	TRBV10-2	TGCGCCAGCAGGGGCGAGGGGGGGGTAAATGAGCAGTTCTTC	CASRGEGGVNEQFF
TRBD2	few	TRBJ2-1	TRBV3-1	TGTGCCAGCAGCGGACTAGCGGGAGGGGGCAATGAGCAGTTCTTC	CASSGLAGGGNEQFF
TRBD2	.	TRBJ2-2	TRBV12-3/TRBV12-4	TGTGCCAGCAGTCAAGAGCGGGGGGGCCGTGCCGGGGAGCTGTTTTTT	CASSQERGGRAGELFF
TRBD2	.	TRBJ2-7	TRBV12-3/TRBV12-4	TGTGCCAGCAGTCCGCTAGCGGGAGGCGAGCAGTACTTC	CASSPLAGGEQYF
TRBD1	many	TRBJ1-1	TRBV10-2	TGCGCCAGCAGTGAGTCAGGGGGCGCTTCTTCCACTGAAGCTTTCTTT	CASSESGGASSTEAFF
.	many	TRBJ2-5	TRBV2	TGTGCCAGCAGAGTCGGAGAGACCCAGTACTTC	CASRVGETQYF
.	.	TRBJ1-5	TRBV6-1	TGTGCCAGCAGTCCGACCCGGAGCAATCAGCCCCAGCATTTT	CASSPTRSNQPQHF
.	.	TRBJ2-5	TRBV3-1	TGTGCCAGCAGCCAACGTCTAGGAGATAGGCAAGAGACCCAGTACTTC	CASSQRLGDRQETQYF
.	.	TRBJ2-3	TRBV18	TGTGCCAGCTCACCACCGTCAGGGGAAACAGATACGCAGTATTTT	CASSPPSGETDTQYF
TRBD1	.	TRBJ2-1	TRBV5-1	TGCGCCAGCAGCTTGGTCCCGGGACAGGGTAAAGGGACCTACAATGAGCAGTTCTTC	CASSLVPGQGKGTYNEQFF
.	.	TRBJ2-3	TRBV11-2	TGTGCCAGCAGCCTTGACTGGATGACCACAGATACGCAGTATTTT	CASSLDWMTTDTQYF
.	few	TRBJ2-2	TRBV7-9	TGTGCCAGCAGCTTCGGCCATGCCGGGGGCGCCGGGGAGCTGTTTTTT	CASSFGHAGGAGELFF
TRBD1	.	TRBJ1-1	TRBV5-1	TGCGCCAGCAGCCAATTGGGACAGGGGAACACTGAAGCTTTCTTT	CASSQLGQGNTEAFF
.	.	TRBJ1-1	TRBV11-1	TGTGCCAGCAGCTTAAGACGGTACACTGAAGCTTTCTTT	CASSLRRYTEAFF
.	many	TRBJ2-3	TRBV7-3	TGTGCCAGCAGCTTAAGCGGGCGGACAGATACGCAGTATTTT	CASSLSGRTDTQYF
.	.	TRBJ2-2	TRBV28	TGTGCCAGCAGTTTATACCGACAGGCCTACACCGGGGAGCTGTTTTTT	CASSLYRQAYTGELFF
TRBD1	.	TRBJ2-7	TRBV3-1	TGTGCCAGCAGCCCGGGACAGGCGGAATACGAGCAGTACTTC	CASSPGQAEYEQYF
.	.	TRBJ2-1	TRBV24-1	TGTGCCACCAGTGATTTGCGGTCACGGGGGTACAATGAGCAGTTCTTC	CATSDLRSRGYNEQFF
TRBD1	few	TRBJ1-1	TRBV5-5	TGTGCCAGCAGCTTGGTTCAACAGGGGCGCACTGAAGCTTTCTTT	CASSLVQQGRTEAFF
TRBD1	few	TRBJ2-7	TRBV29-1	TGCAGCGTTGAGGACAGGTCCTACGAGCAGTACTTC	CSVEDRSYEQYF
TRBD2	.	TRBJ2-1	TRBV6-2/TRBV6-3	TGTGCCAGCAGAAAGCTAGCGGGAGCTCTGTTCTTC	CASRKLAGALFF
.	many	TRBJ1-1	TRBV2	TGTGCCAGCAGTGACGTTCCTCTGACCACTGAAGCTTTCTTT	CASSDVPLTTEAFF
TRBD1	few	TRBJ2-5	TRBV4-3	TGCGCCAGCAGCCCAGCGGTACAGGGGGTTTCAAGATCGAATAAAGAGACCCAGTACTTC	CASSPAVQGVSRSNKETQYF
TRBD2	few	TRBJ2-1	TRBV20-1	TGCAGTGCGGAGGGACTAGCGGGAGCCAATGAGCAGTTCTTC	CSAEGLAGANEQFF
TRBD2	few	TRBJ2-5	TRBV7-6	TGTGCCAGCAGCTTAGCTATAGGGTTGGGACTATCGCAAGAGACCCAGTACTTC	CASSLAIGLGLSQETQYF
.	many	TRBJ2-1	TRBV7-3	TGTGCCAGCAGCTTTTCGGGCGCGGAGCAGTTCTTC	CASSFSGAEQFF
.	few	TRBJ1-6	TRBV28	TGTGCCAGCAGTTTATGGAGCGATAATTCACCCCTCCACTTT	CASSLWSDNSPLHF
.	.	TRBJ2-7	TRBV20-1	TGCAGTGCAACTCCCACAGGGCCTTTAGACGAGCAGTACTTC	CSATPTGPLDEQYF
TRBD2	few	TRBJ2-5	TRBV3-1	TGTGCCAGCAGCCAATTACTAGCGGAACTCCAAGAGACCCAGTACTTC	CASSQLLAELQETQYF
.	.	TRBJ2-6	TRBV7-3	TGTGCCACCCTTAGGTCGTCTGGGGCCAACGTCCTGACTTTC	CATLRSSGANVLTF
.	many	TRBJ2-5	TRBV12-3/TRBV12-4	TGTGCCAGCAGTAGACGACAGGTTGTAATGGAGACCCAGTACTTC	CASSRRQVVMETQYF
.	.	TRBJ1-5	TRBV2	TGTGCCAGCAGGGGGAGGACACGAAATCAGCCCCAGCATTTT	CASRGRTRNQPQHF
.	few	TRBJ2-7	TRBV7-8	TGTGCCAGCAGCTTAGGGGACACTTCCTACGAGCAGTACTTC	CASSLGDTSYEQYF
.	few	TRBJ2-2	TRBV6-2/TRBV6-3	TGTGCCAGCAGTTACTCCGGGGGTGGAAACGGGGAGCTGTTTTTT	CASSYSGGGNGELFF
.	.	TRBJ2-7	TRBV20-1	TGCAGTGCTCCCCCGCCAGGGACGCACGAGCAGTACTTC	CSAPPPGTHEQYF
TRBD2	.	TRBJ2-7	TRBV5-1	TGCGCCAGCAGCGGTGCCGGGACTAGCAGGACCTACGAGCAGTACTTC	CASSGAGTSRTYEQYF
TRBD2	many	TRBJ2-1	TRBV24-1	TGTGCCACCAGTGATTCGACTAGCGGGTCCTACAATGAGCAGTTCTTC	CATSDSTSGSYNEQFF
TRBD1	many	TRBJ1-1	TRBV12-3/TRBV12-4	TGTGCCAGCACCCGACAGGGTGGGTACACTGAAGCTTTCTTT	CASTRQGGYTEAFF
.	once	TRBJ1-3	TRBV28	TGTGCCAGCAGCCGACAGGCCTCTGGAAACACCATATATTTT	CASSRQASGNTIYF
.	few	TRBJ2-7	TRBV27	TGTGCCAGCAGTTTATCGAGACAGGGAGGCGAGCAGTACTTC	CASSLSRQGGEQYF
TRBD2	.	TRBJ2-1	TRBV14	TGTGCCAGCAGCTCCTGGACTAGGGAGCAGTTCTTC	CASSSWTREQFF
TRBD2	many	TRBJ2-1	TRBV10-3	TGTGCCATCAACAGCGGGGGATACAATGAGCAGTTCTTC	CAINSGGYNEQFF
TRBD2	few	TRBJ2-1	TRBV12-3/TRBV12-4	TGTGCCAGCACAACTAGCGGGAGGTCACGGGACAATGAGCAGTTCTTC	CASTTSGRSRDNEQFF
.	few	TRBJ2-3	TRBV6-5	TGTGCCAGCAGCTCCTCACTTAGCACAGATACGCAGTATTTT	CASSSSLSTDTQYF
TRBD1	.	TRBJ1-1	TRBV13	TGTGCCAGCACTGGACAGGGGATGTCGAACACTGAAGCTTTCTTT	CASTGQGMSNTEAFF